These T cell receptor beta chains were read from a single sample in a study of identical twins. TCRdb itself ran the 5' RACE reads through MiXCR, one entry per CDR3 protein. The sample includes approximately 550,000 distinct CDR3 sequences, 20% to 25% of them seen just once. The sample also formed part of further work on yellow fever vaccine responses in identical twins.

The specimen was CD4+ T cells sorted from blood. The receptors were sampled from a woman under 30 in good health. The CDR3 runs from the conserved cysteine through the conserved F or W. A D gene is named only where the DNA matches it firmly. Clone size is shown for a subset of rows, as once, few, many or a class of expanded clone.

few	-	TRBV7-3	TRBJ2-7	CASSLDGSPYEQYF	TGTGCCAGCAGCTTAGACGGGAGTCCTTACGAGCAGTACTTC
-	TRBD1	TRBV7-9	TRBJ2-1	CASSSHSGQGLNEQFF	TGTGCCAGCAGCTCACACTCGGGACAGGGGCTTAATGAGCAGTTCTTC
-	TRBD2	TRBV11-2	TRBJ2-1	CASSPGLANYNEQFF	TGTGCCAGCAGCCCCGGACTAGCGAACTACAATGAGCAGTTCTTC
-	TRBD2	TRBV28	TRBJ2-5	CASTRTSGGTQYF	TGTGCCAGCACTCGGACTAGCGGGGGAACCCAGTACTTC
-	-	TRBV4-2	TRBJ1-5	CASSQDTPGGFSNQPQHF	TGTGCCAGCAGCCAAGATACTCCTGGGGGTTTTAGCAATCAGCCCCAGCATTTT
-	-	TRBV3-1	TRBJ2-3	CASSLYRENTDTQYF	TGTGCCAGCAGCCTATATCGGGAGAACACAGATACGCAGTATTTT
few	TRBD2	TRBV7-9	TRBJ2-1	CASSIKRGRDYNEQFF	TGTGCCAGCAGTATTAAACGGGGGAGGGACTACAATGAGCAGTTCTTC
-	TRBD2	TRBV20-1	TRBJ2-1	CSASPSGSANEQFF	TGCAGTGCTAGCCCTAGCGGGTCAGCCAATGAGCAGTTCTTC
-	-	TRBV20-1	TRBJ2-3	CSAGGQRPTDTQYF	TGCAGTGCTGGCGGACAGCGTCCCACAGATACGCAGTATTTT
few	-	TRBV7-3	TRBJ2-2	CASHKTGTLNEELFF	TGTGCCAGCCATAAGACCGGGACGCTAAATGAGGAGCTGTTTTTT
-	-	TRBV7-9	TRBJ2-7	CASTSGLGEQYF	TGTGCCTCGACATCGGGCTTAGGTGAGCAGTACTTC
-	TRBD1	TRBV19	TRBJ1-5	CASRTGGGQPQHF	TGTGCCAGCCGGACAGGGGGCGGCCAGCCCCAGCATTTT
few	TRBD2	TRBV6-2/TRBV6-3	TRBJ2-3	CASSYDRRGGQDTQYF	TGTGCCAGCAGTTACGATCGGCGGGGGGGCCAAGATACGCAGTATTTT
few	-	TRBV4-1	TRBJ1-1	CASSQEGTYLNTEAFF	TGCGCCAGCAGCCAAGAGGGAACCTACCTGAACACTGAAGCTTTCTTT
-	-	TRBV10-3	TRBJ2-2	CAISDNGELFF	TGTGCCATCAGTGATAACGGGGAGCTGTTTTTT
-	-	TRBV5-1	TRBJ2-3	CASSLASAPSTDTQYF	TGCGCCAGCAGCTTGGCGTCAGCGCCCTCCACAGATACGCAGTATTTT
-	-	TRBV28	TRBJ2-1	CASSHTSSTWYNEQFF	TGTGCCAGCAGCCACACCTCCTCGACATGGTACAATGAGCAGTTCTTC
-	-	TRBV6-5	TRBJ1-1	CASSYSQGLHTEAFF	TGTGCCAGCAGTTACTCGCAGGGGCTTCACACTGAAGCTTTCTTT
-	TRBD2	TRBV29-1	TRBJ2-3	CSALAGGFTDTQYF	TGCAGCGCTCTAGCGGGGGGATTCACAGATACGCAGTATTTT
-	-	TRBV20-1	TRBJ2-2	CSARQGGNTGELFF	TGCAGTGCTAGACAGGGGGGGAACACCGGGGAGCTGTTTTTT
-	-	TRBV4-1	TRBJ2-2	CASSHRDWSGELFF	TGCGCCAGCAGCCACAGAGATTGGTCCGGGGAGCTGTTTTTT
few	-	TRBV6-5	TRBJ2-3	CASSYFVRSTDTQYF	TGTGCCAGCAGTTACTTTGTCCGAAGCACAGATACGCAGTATTTT
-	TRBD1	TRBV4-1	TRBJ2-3	CASSQAWTGSSTDTQYF	TGCGCCAGCAGCCAAGCTTGGACAGGTAGTAGCACAGATACGCAGTATTTT
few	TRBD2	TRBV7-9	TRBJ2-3	CASSPLAGGAQDTQYF	TGTGCCAGCAGCCCACTAGCGGGAGGGGCACAAGATACGCAGTATTTT
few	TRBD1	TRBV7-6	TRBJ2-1	CASSLGDRGQEQFF	TGTGCCAGCAGCTTAGGGGACAGGGGGCAGGAGCAGTTCTTC
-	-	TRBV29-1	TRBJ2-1	CSVEDRGGGRFNEQFF	TGCAGCGTTGAAGATCGGGGAGGGGGAAGGTTCAATGAGCAGTTCTTC
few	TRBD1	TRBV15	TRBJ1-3	CATSLGQVGGNTIYF	TGTGCCACCAGCCTCGGACAGGTTGGTGGAAACACCATATATTTT
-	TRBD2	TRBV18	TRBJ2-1	CASSPPGLAGGPDEQFF	TGTGCCAGCTCACCCCCGGGACTAGCGGGAGGGCCCGATGAGCAGTTCTTC
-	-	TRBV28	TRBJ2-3	CASSYNTADMQYF	TGTGCCAGCAGTTACAATACTGCAGATATGCAGTATTTT
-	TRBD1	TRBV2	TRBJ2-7	CASSEGLDRARSYEQYF	TGTGCCAGCAGTGAAGGCTTGGACAGGGCACGTAGCTACGAGCAGTACTTC
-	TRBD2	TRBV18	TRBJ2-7	CASSPPAGGGEQYF	TGTGCCAGCTCACCACCAGCGGGAGGAGGTGAGCAGTACTTC
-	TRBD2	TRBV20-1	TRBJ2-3	CSAFPRLAGGTQHSTDTQYF	TGCAGTGCTTTCCCGCGACTAGCGGGGGGGACCCAACACAGCACAGATACGCAGTATTTT
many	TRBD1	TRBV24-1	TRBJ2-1	CATSGDSHRNEQFF	TGTGCCACCAGTGGGGACAGTCACCGCAATGAGCAGTTCTTC
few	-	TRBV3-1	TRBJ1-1	CASSHLGVTEAFF	TGTGCCAGCAGTCACCTGGGGGTTACTGAAGCTTTCTTT
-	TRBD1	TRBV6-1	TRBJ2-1	CASRGARGRGSGVDEQFF	TGTGCCAGCAGGGGAGCCAGGGGGCGCGGGTCAGGGGTGGATGAGCAGTTCTTC
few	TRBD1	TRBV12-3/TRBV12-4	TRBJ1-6	CASSSGTGGSPLHF	TGTGCCAGCAGTTCGGGGACAGGGGGCTCACCCCTCCACTTT
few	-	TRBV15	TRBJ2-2	CATGRGENTGELFF	TGTGCCACCGGTAGGGGGGAGAACACCGGGGAGCTGTTTTTT
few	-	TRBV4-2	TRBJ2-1	CASSPSYQRPYNEQFF	TGTGCCAGCAGCCCAAGCTACCAGCGGCCCTACAATGAGCAGTTCTTC
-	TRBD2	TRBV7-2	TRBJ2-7	CASSLGTSGGTEQYF	TGTGCCAGCAGCCTCGGGACTAGCGGGGGTACAGAGCAGTACTTC
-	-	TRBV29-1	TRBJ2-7	CSVRSSYEQYF	TGCAGCGTGCGGAGCTCCTACGAGCAGTACTTC
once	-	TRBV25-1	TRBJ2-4	CASSDLGSGKSGAKNIQYF	TGTGCCAGCAGTGACTTGGGCTCGGGGAAATCGGGGGCCAAAAACATTCAGTACTTC
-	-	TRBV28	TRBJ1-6	CASWGGPRPLHF	TGTGCCAGCTGGGGAGGGCCTCGACCCCTCCACTTT
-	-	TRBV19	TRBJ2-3	CASSPLRRTDTQYF	TGTGCCAGTAGTCCCCTTAGGAGGACAGATACGCAGTATTTT
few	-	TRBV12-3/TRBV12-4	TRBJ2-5	CASSRQIISGETQYF	TGTGCCAGCAGTCGACAGATAATCTCCGGGGAGACCCAGTACTTC
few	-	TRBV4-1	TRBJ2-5	CASSQGPSEQETQYF	TGCGCCAGCAGCCAAGGTCCTAGCGAGCAAGAGACCCAGTACTTC
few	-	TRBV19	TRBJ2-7	CASSPPRGTASYEQYF	TGTGCCAGTAGTCCCCCCCGAGGGACGGCGTCCTACGAGCAGTACTTC
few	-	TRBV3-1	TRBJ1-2	CASSQGGISHGYTF	TGTGCCAGCAGTCAGGGAGGAATCTCCCATGGCTACACCTTC
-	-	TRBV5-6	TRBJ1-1	CASSFKESLIEAFF	TGTGCCAGCAGCTTTAAAGAAAGTCTTATCGAAGCTTTCTTT
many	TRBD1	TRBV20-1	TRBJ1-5	CSAKGQGISNQPQHF	TGCAGTGCTAAAGGACAGGGGATTAGCAATCAGCCCCAGCATTTT
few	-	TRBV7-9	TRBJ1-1	CASSLGSGSMNTEAFF	TGTGCCAGCAGCTTGGGTTCGGGTAGCATGAACACTGAAGCTTTCTTT
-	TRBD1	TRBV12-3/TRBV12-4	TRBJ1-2	CASSTRDRENGYTF	TGTGCCAGCAGCACCCGGGACAGGGAGAATGGCTACACCTTC
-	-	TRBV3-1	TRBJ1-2	CASSPPGIVYGYTF	TGTGCCAGCAGCCCCCCGGGGATTGTCTATGGCTACACCTTC
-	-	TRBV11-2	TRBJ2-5	CASSSPGAPVRETQYF	TGTGCCAGCAGCTCTCCCGGCGCCCCCGTTCGGGAGACCCAGTACTTC
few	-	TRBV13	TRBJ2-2	CASSRSGGELFF	TGTGCCAGCAGCCGTAGCGGCGGGGAGCTGTTTTTT
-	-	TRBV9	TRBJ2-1	CASSARGADEQFF	TGTGCCAGCAGCGCCCGGGGGGCTGATGAGCAGTTCTTC